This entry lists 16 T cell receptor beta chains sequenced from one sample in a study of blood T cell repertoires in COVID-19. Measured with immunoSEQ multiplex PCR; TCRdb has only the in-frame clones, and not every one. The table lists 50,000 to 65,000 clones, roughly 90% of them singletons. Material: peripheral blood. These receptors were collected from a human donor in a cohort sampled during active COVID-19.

This CDR3 reads CATGGQGLETQYF. CDR3 sequence (DNA): TGTGCCACCGGTGGACAGGGGTTGGAGACCCAGTACTTC. This chain uses TRBV10-3 with TRBJ2-5, with 9 positions matching TRBD1. There are 13 residues in the CDR3. Germline CDR1 is ENHRY and CDR2 is SYGVKD. V shed 10 bases, J shed 5 bases, and the junction held 8 bases outside the gene matches.

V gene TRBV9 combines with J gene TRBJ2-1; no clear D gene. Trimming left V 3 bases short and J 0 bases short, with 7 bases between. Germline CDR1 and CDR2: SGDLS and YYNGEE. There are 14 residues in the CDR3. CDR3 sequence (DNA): TGTGCCAGCAGCGGGTCTAGCTCCTACAATGAGCAGTTCTTC. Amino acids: CASSGSSSYNEQFF.

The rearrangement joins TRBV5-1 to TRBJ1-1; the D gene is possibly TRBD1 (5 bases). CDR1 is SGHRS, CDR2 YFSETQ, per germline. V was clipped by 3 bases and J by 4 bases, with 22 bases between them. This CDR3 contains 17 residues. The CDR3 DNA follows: TGCGCCAGCAGCTCCACGGGGGGGTTCAGGGAGGTCACTGAAGCTTTCTTT. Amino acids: CASSSTGGFREVTEAFF.

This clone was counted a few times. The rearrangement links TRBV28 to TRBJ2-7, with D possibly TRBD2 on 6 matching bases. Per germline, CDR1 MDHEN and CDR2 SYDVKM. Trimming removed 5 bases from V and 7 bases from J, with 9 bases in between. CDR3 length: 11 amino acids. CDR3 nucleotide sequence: TGTGCCAGCAGTGGAGGGCTTGAGCAGTACTTC. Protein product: CASSGGLEQYF.

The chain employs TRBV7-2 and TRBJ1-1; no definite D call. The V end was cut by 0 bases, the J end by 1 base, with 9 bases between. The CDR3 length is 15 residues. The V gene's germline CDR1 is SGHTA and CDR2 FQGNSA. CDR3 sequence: CASSLAGSGNTEAFF. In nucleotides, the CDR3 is TGTGCCAGCAGCTTAGCTGGGTCGGGGAACACTGAAGCTTTCTTT.

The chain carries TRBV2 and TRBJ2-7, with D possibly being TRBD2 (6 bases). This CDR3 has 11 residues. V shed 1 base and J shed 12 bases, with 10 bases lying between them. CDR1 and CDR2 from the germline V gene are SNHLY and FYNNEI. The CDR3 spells CASSEVRDLYF. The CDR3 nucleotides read TGTGCCAGCAGTGAAGTCCGGGACTTGTACTTC.

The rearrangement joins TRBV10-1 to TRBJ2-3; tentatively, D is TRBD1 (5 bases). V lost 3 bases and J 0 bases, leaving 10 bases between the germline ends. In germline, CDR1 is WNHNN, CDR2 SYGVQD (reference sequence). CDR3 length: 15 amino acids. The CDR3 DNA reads TGCGCCAGCAGTGACAGGGTAGAAAGCACAGATACGCAGTATTTT. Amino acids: CASSDRVESTDTQYF.

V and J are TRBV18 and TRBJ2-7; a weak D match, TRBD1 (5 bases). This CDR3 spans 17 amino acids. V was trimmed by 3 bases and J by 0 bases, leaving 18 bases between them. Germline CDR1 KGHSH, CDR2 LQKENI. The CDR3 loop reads CASSPQDSRAASYEQYF. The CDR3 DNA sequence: TGTGCCAGCTCACCCCAAGACAGCAGGGCGGCCTCCTACGAGCAGTACTTC.

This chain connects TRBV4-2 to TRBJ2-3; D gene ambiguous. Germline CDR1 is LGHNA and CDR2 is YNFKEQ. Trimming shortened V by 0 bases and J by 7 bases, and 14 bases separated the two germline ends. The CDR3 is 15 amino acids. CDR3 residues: CASSQELVVENTQYF. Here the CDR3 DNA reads TGTGCCAGCAGCCAAGAGCTAGTGGTTGAGAATACGCAGTATTTT.

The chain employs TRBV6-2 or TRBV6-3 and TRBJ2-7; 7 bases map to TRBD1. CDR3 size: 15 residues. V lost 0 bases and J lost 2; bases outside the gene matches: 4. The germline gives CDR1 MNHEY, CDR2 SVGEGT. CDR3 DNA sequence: TGTGCCAGCAGTTACTCGTCGACAGGGCCCTACGAGCAGTACTTC. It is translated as CASSYSSTGPYEQYF.

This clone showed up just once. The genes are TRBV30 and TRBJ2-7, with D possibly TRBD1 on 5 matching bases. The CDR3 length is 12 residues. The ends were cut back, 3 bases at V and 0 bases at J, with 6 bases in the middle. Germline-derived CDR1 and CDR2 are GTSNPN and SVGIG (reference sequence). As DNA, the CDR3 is TGTGCCTGGAGAAGGGGCTCCTACGAGCAGTACTTC. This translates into CAWRRGSYEQYF.

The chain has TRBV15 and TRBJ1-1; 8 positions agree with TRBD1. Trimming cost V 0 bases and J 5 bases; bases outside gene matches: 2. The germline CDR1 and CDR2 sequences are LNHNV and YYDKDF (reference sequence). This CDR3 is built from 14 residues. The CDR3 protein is CATSRDRGQTEAFF. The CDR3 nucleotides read TGTGCCACCAGCAGAGACAGGGGGCAGACTGAAGCTTTCTTT.

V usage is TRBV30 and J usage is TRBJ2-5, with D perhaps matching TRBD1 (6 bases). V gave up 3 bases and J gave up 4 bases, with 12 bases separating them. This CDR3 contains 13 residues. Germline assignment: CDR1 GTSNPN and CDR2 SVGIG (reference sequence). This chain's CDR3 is CAWRQGPGETQYF. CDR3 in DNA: TGTGCCTGGAGACAGGGTCCCGGAGAGACCCAGTACTTC.

CDR3 loop: CASSPVMQGIAEAFF. The CDR3 bases are TGTGCCAGCAGCCCAGTCATGCAGGGGATCGCTGAAGCTTTCTTT. This chain links TRBV11-2 with TRBJ1-1; D perhaps matches TRBD1 (6 bases). Looked up from germline, CDR1 is SGHAT and CDR2 is FQNNGV. The CDR3 extends over 15 amino acids. The V and J ends lost 5 bases and 6 bases respectively, with 19 bases between them.

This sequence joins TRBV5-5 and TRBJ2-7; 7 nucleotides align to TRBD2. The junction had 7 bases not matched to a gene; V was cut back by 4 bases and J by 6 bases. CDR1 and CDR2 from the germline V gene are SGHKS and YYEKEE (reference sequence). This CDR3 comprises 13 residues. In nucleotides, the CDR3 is TGTGCCAGCAGCCTGGGACTACCCCTCGAGCAGTACTTC. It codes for CASSLGLPLEQYF.

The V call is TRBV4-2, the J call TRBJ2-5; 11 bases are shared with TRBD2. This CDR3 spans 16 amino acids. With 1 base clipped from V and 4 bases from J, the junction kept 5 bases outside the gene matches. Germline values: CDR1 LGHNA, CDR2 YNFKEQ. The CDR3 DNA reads TGTGCCAGCAGCCAAGGGGCTAGCGGGGGGCCAGAGACCCAGTACTTC. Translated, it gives CASSQGASGGPETQYF.